The subject of this entry is one T cell receptor beta chain. The antigen remains unidentified. This sample stems from a study of PD-1 blockade in classical Hodgkin lymphoma. The study's findings and limits: The study reported lower baseline TCR diversity in newly diagnosed patients than in healthy donors.

Noted time point: newly diagnosed, previously untreated cHL patient sample. What served as comparison were PBMCs in newly diagnosed, untreated classical Hodgkin lymphoma. TCRdb keeps only in-frame clones here, not all; method: immunoSEQ multiplex PCR. This sample has roughly 70,000 clones, with nearly 95% found just once. The source of this sequence is a human donor with classical Hodgkin lymphoma. The sample taken for sequencing was peripheral blood mononuclear cells (PBMCs).

CDR3 protein: CASSFGRGLAVQETQYF. The CDR3 DNA is TGTGCCAGCAGCTTCGGTAGGGGACTAGCGGTTCAAGAGACCCAGTACTTC. V gene TRBV7-6 combines with J gene TRBJ2-5; TRBD2 matches 11 bases. V shed 3 bases, J shed 2 bases, and the junction held 8 bases outside the gene matches. The V gene's germline CDR1 is SGHVS and CDR2 FNYEAQ. The CDR3 is 17 amino acids.